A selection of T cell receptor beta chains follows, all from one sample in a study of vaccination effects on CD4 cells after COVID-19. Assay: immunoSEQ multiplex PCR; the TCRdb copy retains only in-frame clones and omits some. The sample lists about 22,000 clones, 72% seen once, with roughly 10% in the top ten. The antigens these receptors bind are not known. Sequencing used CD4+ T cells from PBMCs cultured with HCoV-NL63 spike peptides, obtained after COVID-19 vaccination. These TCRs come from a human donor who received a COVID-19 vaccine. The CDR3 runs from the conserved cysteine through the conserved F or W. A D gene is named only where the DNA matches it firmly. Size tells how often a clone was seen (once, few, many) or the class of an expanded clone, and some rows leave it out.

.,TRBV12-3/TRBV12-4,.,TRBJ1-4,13,TGTGCCAGCAGTAGGGGTGCTAATGAAAAACTGTTTTTT,CASSRGANEKLFF
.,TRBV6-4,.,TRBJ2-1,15,TGTGCCAGCAGTGAAGAGGGGGGGGAATACAATGAGCAGTTCTTC,CASSEEGGEYNEQFF
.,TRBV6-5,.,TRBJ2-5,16,TGTGCCAGCAGTTACTCTCCAACCACTGGGGTAGAGACCCAGTACTTC,CASSYSPTTGVETQYF
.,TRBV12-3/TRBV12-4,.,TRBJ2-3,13,TGTGCCAGCGGCTTATGGGGCACAGATACGCAGTATTTT,CASGLWGTDTQYF
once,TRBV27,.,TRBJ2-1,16,TGTGCCAGCAGTTTCGTACGGGGGAGCTCCTACAATGAGCAGTTCTTC,CASSFVRGSSYNEQFF
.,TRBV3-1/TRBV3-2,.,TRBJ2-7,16,TGTGCCAGCAGCCATTATCGCGGGGTAGGTTCGCGTGAGCAGTACTTC,CASSHYRGVGSREQYF
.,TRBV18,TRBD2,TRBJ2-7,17,TGTGCCAGCTCACCACCGATACGGGGGGGAATCTCCTACGAGCAGTACTTC,CASSPPIRGGISYEQYF
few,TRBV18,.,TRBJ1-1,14,TGTGCCAGCTCACCACAGGTCCTGAACACTGAAGCTTTCTTT,CASSPQVLNTEAFF
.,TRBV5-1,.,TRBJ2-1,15,TGCGCCAGCAGCTTCACCGCAGGGGTCGACAATGAGCAGTTCTTC,CASSFTAGVDNEQFF
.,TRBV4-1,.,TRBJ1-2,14,TGCGCCAGCAGCTCTCCCGGGACACAAGATGGCTACACCTTC,CASSSPGTQDGYTF
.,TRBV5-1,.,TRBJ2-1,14,TGCGCCAGCAGCTTGGATGTTAGCATCTATGAGCAGTTCTTC,CASSLDVSIYEQFF
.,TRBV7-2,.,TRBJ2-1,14,TGTGCCAGCAGCTTAGGAGTTACAGGGAATGAGCAGTTCTTC,CASSLGVTGNEQFF
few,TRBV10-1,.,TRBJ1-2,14,TGCGCCAGCAGTGAGTCGGGGCGATTCTATGGCTACACCTTC,CASSESGRFYGYTF
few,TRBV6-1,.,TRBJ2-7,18,TGTGCCAGCAGTGAATGGTCCAATTCCGGGACCTCAACCTACGAGCAGTACTTC,CASSEWSNSGTSTYEQYF
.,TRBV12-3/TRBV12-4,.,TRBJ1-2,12,TGTGCCAGCAGTTTATCTTTACGGGGCTACACCTTC,CASSLSLRGYTF
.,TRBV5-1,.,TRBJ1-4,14,TGCGCCAGCAGCTCGGATGCGAGTGGTGAAAAACTGTTTTTT,CASSSDASGEKLFF
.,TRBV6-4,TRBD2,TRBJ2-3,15,TGTGCCAGCAGTGAGTCGGGGGGGCCAAAAGATACGCAGTATTTT,CASSESGGPKDTQYF
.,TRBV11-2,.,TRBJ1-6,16,TGTGCCAGCAGCTTAAGGGGCGGGACTTATAATTCACCCCTCCACTTT,CASSLRGGTYNSPLHF
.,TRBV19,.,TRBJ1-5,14,TGTGCCAGTGCCGTGGGATCGAGCAATCAGCCCCAGCATTTT,CASAVGSSNQPQHF
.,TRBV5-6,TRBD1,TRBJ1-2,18,TGTGCCGGCTATGTGTTCCCCGGGACAGGGGGCTTATCTAGTGGCTACACCTTC,CAGYVFPGTGGLSSGYTF
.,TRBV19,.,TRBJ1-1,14,TGTGCCAGTAGTACAGGGGCTCGAAGGACTGAAGCTTTCTTT,CASSTGARRTEAFF
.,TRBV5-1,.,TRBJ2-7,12,TGCGCCAGCAGAAGGGACTCCTACGAGCAGTACTTC,CASRRDSYEQYF
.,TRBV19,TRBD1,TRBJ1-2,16,TGTGCCAGTAAGGCCGGGACAGGGGGGGTTCGGTATGGCTACACCTTC,CASKAGTGGVRYGYTF
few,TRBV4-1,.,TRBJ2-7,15,TGCGCCAGCAGCCAAGGAGGAGGAACGACCCGCGAGCAGTACTTC,CASSQGGGTTREQYF